A single sample gave rise to the 27 T cell receptor beta chains below, sequenced in a study of shared clonotypes between healthy human individuals. Clones were sequenced by immunoSEQ multiplex PCR, and TCRdb holds only the in-frame ones, with some missing. The repertoire has about 2.1 million clones, roughly 91% of them found once; the top ten carry 1.5% to 2%. Naive-designated CD8 cells lacked CD45RO, were positively enriched for CCR7, and omitted terminally differentiated effector memory CD45RA+ cells. What was sequenced was naive CD8+ T cells from PBMCs. Receptors originate from a man aged 18 to 29 in good health. Some clones in this sample may be carry-over from other donors' samples.

This clone has a single count. V usage is TRBV19 and J usage is TRBJ2-3; the match to TRBD2 covers 7 bases. The J segment lost 0 bases and the V segment lost 3 bases, leaving 3 bases of the junction unmatched. The CDR3 has 15 amino acids. Germline CDR1 reads LNHDA; CDR2 reads SQIVND (reference sequence). CDR3 region: CASSISGISTDTQYF. CDR3 sequence (DNA): TGTGCCAGTAGTATCAGCGGGATTAGCACAGATACGCAGTATTTT.

The J gene is TRBJ2-1, the V gene TRBV9; a weak D match, TRBD2 (6 bases). CDR1 and CDR2 from the germline V gene are SGDLS and YYNGEE. V was clipped by 1 base and J by 10 bases, with 15 bases between them. The length of the CDR3 is 14 residues. Written as DNA, the CDR3 is TGTGCCAGCAGCGTATGGGACTCCCGACAAGAGCAGTTCTTC. It yields the protein CASSVWDSRQEQFF. Filled out from reference TRBV9 and TRBJ2-1, the complete variable domain reads DSGVTQTPKHLITATGQRVTLRCSPRSGDLSVYWYQQSLDQGLQFLIQYYNGEERAKGNILERFSAQQFPDLHSELNLSSLELGDSALYFCASSVWDSRQEQFFGPGTRLTVL.

The rearrangement joins TRBV6-5 to TRBJ2-7, with 8 bases lining up with TRBD2. The length of the CDR3 is 15 residues. Germline V gene sequence: CDR1 MNHEY, CDR2 SVGAGI. V was pared by 5 bases and J by 4 bases, with 10 bases of the junction left unmatched. The CDR3 here is CASSGSPGLVYEQYF. The CDR3 DNA reads as TGTGCCAGCAGTGGCTCTCCGGGACTAGTATACGAGCAGTACTTC.

The chain combines TRBV27 with TRBJ1-2; 9 bases line up with TRBD1. There are 12 residues in the CDR3. J was trimmed by 6 bases and V by 6 bases; bases with no gene match: 2. CDR1 MNHEY and CDR2 SMNVEV come from the germline V gene (reference sequence). CDR3: CASRTGGHGYTF. As DNA, the CDR3 is TGTGCCAGCAGAACAGGGGGCCATGGCTACACCTTC.

V gene TRBV14 combines with J gene TRBJ2-7; a weak D match, TRBD2 (5 bases). The V end was cut by 2 bases, the J end by 5 bases, with 13 bases between. The CDR3 contains 14 residues. Per germline, CDR1 SGHDN and CDR2 FVKESK. Here the CDR3 reads CASSQLMPGNEQYF. The CDR3 DNA sequence: TGTGCCAGCAGCCAATTGATGCCCGGGAACGAGCAGTACTTC.

DNA of the CDR3: TGTGCCACCAGCAGAGATTTGGACAGGTCGTCCTACGAGCAGTACTTC. Amino acids: CATSRDLDRSSYEQYF. This chain joins TRBV15 and TRBJ2-7; 7 bases align to TRBD1. The CDR3 consists of 16 residues. Germline V lookup: CDR1 LNHNV, CDR2 YYDKDF (reference sequence). With V trimmed by 0 bases and J by 1 base, 6 bases remained unmatched.

The chain combines TRBV5-5 with TRBJ1-5, with D perhaps matching TRBD1 (6 bases). Germline assignment: CDR1 SGHKS and CDR2 YYEKEE (reference sequence). The CDR3 runs 15 residues. The V end was cut by 1 base, the J end by 7 bases, with 15 bases between. The CDR3 DNA reads TGTGCCAGCAGCTTGACAGGGCCGCCGGGCCAGCCCCAGCATTTT. Protein sequence: CASSLTGPPGQPQHF.

This clone occurred a few times. In DNA form, the CDR3 reads TGTGCCAGCAGCTTTGAGGGGGGCCTTTATAGCAATCAGCCCCAGCATTTT. Translated, it gives CASSFEGGLYSNQPQHF. V is TRBV5-8 and J is TRBJ1-5; D perhaps matches TRBD1 (6 bases). The ends were cut back, 2 bases at V and 0 bases at J, with 15 bases in the middle. Germline V gene data show CDR1 as SGHTS and CDR2 as YDEGEE. CDR3 length: 17 residues.

The CDR3 sequence is CASSRLDGHSGNTIYF. CDR3 coding DNA: TGTGCCAGCAGCCGATTAGACGGTCACTCTGGAAACACCATATATTTT. This chain uses TRBV28 with TRBJ1-3; D is ambiguous. Trimming left V 6 bases short and J 0 bases short, with 15 bases between. CDR3 size: 16 residues. Germline CDR1 and CDR2: MDHEN and SYDVKM.

The chain joins TRBV2 to TRBJ2-2, with D uncertain. Germline assignment: CDR1 SNHLY and CDR2 FYNNEI. Trimming left V 7 bases short and J 7 bases short, with 16 bases between. The length of the CDR3 is 14 residues. The CDR3 sequence: CASIPGPFGGELFF. CDR3 coding DNA: TGTGCCAGCATTCCCGGGCCCTTTGGCGGGGAGCTGTTTTTT.

This clone has more than one count but fewer than ten. The chain links TRBV29-1 to TRBJ2-2, with TRBD1 matching 11 bases. V was clipped by 7 bases and J by 7 bases; unmatched bases: 8. The CDR3 extends over 14 amino acids. Per germline, CDR1 SQVTM and CDR2 ANQGSEA. The DNA of the CDR3 is TGCAGCGCCCGTGGACAGGGGGCGAACGGGGAGCTGTTTTTT. Translating it yields CSARGQGANGELFF.

The chain couples TRBV7-8 to TRBJ2-7; no definite D call. V was clipped by 0 bases and J by 6 bases, with 12 bases between them. CDR1 is SGHVS and CDR2 is FQNEAQ in the germline V gene. The length of the CDR3 is 14 residues. CDR3 sequence (DNA): TGTGCCAGCAGCTTAGCCCGGATAGTGTCCGAGCAGTACTTC. This codes for CASSLARIVSEQYF.

The chain uses TRBV5-6 and TRBJ2-7, with a possible D match to TRBD2 (5 bases). Trimming took 3 bases from V and 0 from J, leaving 13 bases between them. The germline V gene encodes CDR1 SGHDT and CDR2 YYEEEE. The CDR3 runs to 15 residues. In nucleotides, the CDR3 is TGTGCCAGCAGCTCCCCAAGGAGCGGCTCCTACGAGCAGTACTTC. It translates to CASSSPRSGSYEQYF. Looking up the rest from reference TRBV5-6 and TRBJ2-7 gives the full variable domain: DAGVTQSPTHLIKTRGQQVTLRCSPKSGHDTVSWYQQALGQGPQFIFQYYEEEERQRGNFPDRFSGHQFPNYSSELNVNALLLGDSALYLCASSSPRSGSYEQYFGPGTRLTVT.

This clone was observed once. The V call is TRBV6-1, the J call TRBJ2-2; D might be TRBD1 (5 bases). V was cut by 2 bases and J by 6 bases, with 10 bases left in between. There are 14 residues in the CDR3. The V gene's germline CDR1 is MNHNS and CDR2 SASEGT. The CDR3, as DNA: TGTGCCAGCAGTGAACAGGGTCGGCCCGGGGAGCTGTTTTTT. This translates into CASSEQGRPGELFF.

Of note for this clone: The identical CDR3 is also encoded by other nucleotide sequences in the sample. J is TRBJ2-1 and V is TRBV27; D perhaps matches TRBD1 (6 bases). Between the trimmed V and J ends, which lost 2 bases and 3 bases, there was a span of 8 bases. The CDR3 covers 14 residues. Germline V gene data show CDR1 as MNHEY and CDR2 as SMNVEV (reference sequence). The CDR3 DNA reads TGTGCCAGCAGTTTAACAGGGATCTACAATGAGCAGTTCTTC. Translating it yields CASSLTGIYNEQFF.

The CDR3 here is CASSPTDRGTADTQYF. CDR3 nucleotide sequence: TGTGCCAGCAGCCCTACTGACAGGGGGACCGCAGATACGCAGTATTTT. The gene calls are TRBV4-2 and TRBJ2-3; 9 positions match TRBD1. Losses at the gene ends were 4 bases for V and 4 bases for J; bases not matched to a gene: 9. The CDR3 is 16 residues long. Germline V gene sequence: CDR1 LGHNA, CDR2 YNFKEQ.

The chain combines TRBV28 with TRBJ2-1; TRBD2 matches at 9 bases. CDR3 length equals 15 residues. Germline-derived CDR1 and CDR2 are MDHEN and SYDVKM. Trimming at V came to 3 bases and at J to 8 bases, leaving 8 bases not matched to a gene. DNA of the CDR3: TGTGCCAGCAGTTTTTTAGCGGGAGAGACGTATGAGCAGTTCTTC. Translating gives CASSFLAGETYEQFF.

V and J are TRBV15 and TRBJ2-7; 9 bases line up with TRBD2. V lost 5 bases and J lost 3; bases outside the gene matches: 8. CDR1 and CDR2 (germline): LNHNV, YYDKDF (reference sequence). This CDR3 has 15 amino acids. The CDR3 loop reads CATSGEREAFYEQYF. CDR3 in DNA: TGTGCCACCAGCGGCGAGCGGGAGGCCTTCTACGAGCAGTACTTC.

This clone appeared once. The chain employs TRBV5-1 and TRBJ2-7; no definite D call. Per the germline V gene, CDR1 is SGHRS and CDR2 is YFSETQ. The V end lost 7 bases, the J end lost 0 bases, and 11 bases lay between the germline ends. The length of the CDR3 is 13 residues. The CDR3 DNA reads as TGCGCCAGCCACGACCGCCTCTCCTACGAGCAGTACTTC. Translating gives CASHDRLSYEQYF.

The sample holds one count of this clone. The chain has TRBV4-1 and TRBJ1-5; no reliable D call. The length of the CDR3 is 14 residues. Germline CDR1 is MGHRA and CDR2 is YSYEKL. Trimming left V 1 base short and J 9 bases short, with 13 bases between. The CDR3 loop reads CASSQARTAGPQHF. DNA for the CDR3: TGCGCCAGCAGCCAAGCACGGACCGCAGGGCCCCAGCATTTT.

In its sample, this clone was seen once. The J gene is TRBJ1-2, the V gene TRBV27; TRBD1 might be the D (5 bases). V dropped 5 bases and J dropped 6 bases, with 19 bases sitting between them. The CDR3 is 15 residues long. CDR1 MNHEY and CDR2 SMNVEV come from the germline V gene (reference sequence). The DNA for the CDR3 is TGTGCCAGCAGTCCAGGGCCCGGCCCCGCCAATGGCTACACCTTC. Protein sequence: CASSPGPGPANGYTF.

The CDR3 spells CASSINTGELFF. Written as DNA, the CDR3 is TGTGCCAGCAGTATAAATACCGGGGAGCTGTTTTTT. The rearrangement joins TRBV25-1 to TRBJ2-2; D ambiguous. V shed 5 bases and J shed 5 bases, with 6 bases lying between them. This CDR3 has 12 residues. Germline V lookup: CDR1 MGHDK, CDR2 SYGVNS.

The V call is TRBV4-3, the J call TRBJ1-2; 8 positions match TRBD1. CDR1 LGHNA and CDR2 YSLEER come from the germline V gene. The ends lost 5 bases at V and 5 bases at J; junction bases unmatched: 13. This CDR3 contains 16 residues. The DNA of the CDR3 is TGCGCCAGCAGCGGACCCGATGGACAGGGTGAATATGGCTACACCTTC. It translates to CASSGPDGQGEYGYTF.

The chain employs TRBV4-2 and TRBJ2-7; 14 bases are shared with TRBD2. V was pared by 3 bases and J by 5 bases, with 6 bases of the junction left unmatched. Germline V CDR1 and CDR2: LGHNA, YNFKEQ. The CDR3 is 16 residues long. This CDR3 is CASSHPTGLAGDEQYF. The CDR3 DNA reads as TGTGCCAGCAGCCATCCCACGGGACTAGCGGGAGACGAGCAGTACTTC.

This chain connects TRBV2 to TRBJ2-1; 11 bases fit TRBD1. Trimming cost V 8 bases and J 4 bases; bases outside gene matches: 19. CDR1 is SNHLY, CDR2 FYNNEI, per germline. The CDR3 loop spans 19 amino acids. The CDR3 loop reads CASPRAKSGTGGTYNEQFF. DNA for the CDR3: TGTGCCAGCCCCCGGGCAAAATCCGGGACAGGGGGAACATACAATGAGCAGTTCTTC.

This sequence joins TRBV11-2 and TRBJ1-1; 7 bases are shared with TRBD1. The CDR3 runs to 15 residues. The V gene's germline CDR1 is SGHAT and CDR2 FQNNGV. The J segment lost 0 bases and the V segment lost 7 bases, leaving 8 bases of the junction unmatched. The CDR3 loop reads CASTTGTVMNTEAFF. The DNA of the CDR3 is TGTGCCAGCACCACTGGGACAGTCATGAACACTGAAGCTTTCTTT. Supplemented by reference TRBV11-2 and TRBJ1-1, the full variable domain reads EAGVAQSPRYKIIEKRQSVAFWCNPISGHATLYWYQQILGQGPKLLIQFQNNGVVDDSQLPKDRFSAERLKGVDSTLKIQPAKLEDSAVYLCASTTGTVMNTEAFFGQGTRLTVV.

A single count supports this clone. The V call is TRBV27, the J call TRBJ2-5; D tentatively reads TRBD1 or TRBD2 (6 bases each). Trimming stripped 3 bases from V and 0 bases from J, with 17 bases between. CDR3 size: 17 residues. Germline CDR1 and CDR2: MNHEY and SMNVEV (reference sequence). The CDR3 DNA sequence: TGTGCCAGCAGTTTGTCCGGGCAGGGGACTCACCAAGAGACCCAGTACTTC. Translating it yields CASSLSGQGTHQETQYF.